This T cell receptor beta chain was recorded in a study of blood T cell repertoires in COVID-19. Study context: Acute and convalescent COVID-19 specimens originated in the United States, Italy and Spain. T cells, B-cell-depleted T cells, or PBMCs supplied cDNA or gDNA.

With 1 base clipped from V and 6 bases from J, the junction kept 5 bases outside the gene matches. The CDR3 is made up of 14 amino acids. Germline-derived CDR1 and CDR2 are LGHDT and YNNKEL (reference sequence). In the authors' methods: Amplifying reference gene primers gave estimates of nucleated cell counts. Assay used: immunoSEQ multiplex PCR; TCRdb lists only in-frame clones, some missing. V and J calls and clone size are given by that table; D and trimming were obtained from the DNA. This sample has 200,000 to 250,000 clones, with more than 70% found just once. The TCR sequence derives from a woman of 80 years or more with acute or convalescent COVID-19. Sequencing was performed on peripheral blood. V and J are TRBV3-1 (or the pseudogene TRBV3-2) and TRBJ1-1; 7 nucleotides match TRBD1. The DNA of the CDR3 is TGTGCCAGCAGCCAAGCTACAGGGGAGGCTGAAGCTTTCTTT. It encodes CASSQATGEAEAFF.